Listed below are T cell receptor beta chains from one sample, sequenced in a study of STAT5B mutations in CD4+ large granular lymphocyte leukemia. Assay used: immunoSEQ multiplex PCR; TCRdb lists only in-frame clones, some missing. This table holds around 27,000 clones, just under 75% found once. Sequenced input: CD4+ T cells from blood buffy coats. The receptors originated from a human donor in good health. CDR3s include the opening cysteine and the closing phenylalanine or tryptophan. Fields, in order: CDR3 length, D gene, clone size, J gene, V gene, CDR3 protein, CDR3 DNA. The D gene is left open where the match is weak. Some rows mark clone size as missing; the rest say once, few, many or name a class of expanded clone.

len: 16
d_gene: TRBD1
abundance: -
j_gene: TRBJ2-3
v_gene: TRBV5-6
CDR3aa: CASRLYDGTGTDTQYF
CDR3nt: TGTGCCAGCAGACTATACGATGGGACAGGGACAGATACGCAGTATTTT

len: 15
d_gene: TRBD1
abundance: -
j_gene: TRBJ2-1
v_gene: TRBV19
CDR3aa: CASSTGTGRSGEQFF
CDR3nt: TGTGCCAGTAGCACCGGGACAGGGCGGTCGGGTGAGCAGTTCTTC

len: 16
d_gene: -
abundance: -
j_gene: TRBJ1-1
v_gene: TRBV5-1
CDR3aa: CASSLAGGWGRTPAFF
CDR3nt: TGCGCCAGCAGCTTGGCGGGGGGATGGGGCAGGACCCCGGCTTTCTTT

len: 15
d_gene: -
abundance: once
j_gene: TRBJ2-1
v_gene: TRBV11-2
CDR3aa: CASRVAESSYNEQFF
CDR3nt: TGTGCCAGCCGAGTAGCGGAGAGCTCCTACAATGAGCAGTTCTTC

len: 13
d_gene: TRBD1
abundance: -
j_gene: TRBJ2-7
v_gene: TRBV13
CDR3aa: CASSYRGSYEQYF
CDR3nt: TGTGCCAGCAGCTACAGGGGTTCCTACGAGCAGTACTTC

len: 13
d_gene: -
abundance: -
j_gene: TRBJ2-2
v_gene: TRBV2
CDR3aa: CASSGRVTGELFF
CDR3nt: TGTGCCAGCAGTGGGAGGGTCACCGGGGAGCTGTTTTTT

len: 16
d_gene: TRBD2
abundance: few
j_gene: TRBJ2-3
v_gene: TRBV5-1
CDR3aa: CASRITGTSRHDTQYF
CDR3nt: TGCGCCAGCAGAATCACCGGGACTAGCCGCCACGATACGCAGTATTTT

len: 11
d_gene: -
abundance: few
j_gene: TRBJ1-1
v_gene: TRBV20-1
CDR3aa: CSARDSEQAFF
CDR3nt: TGCAGTGCTAGAGATTCCGAGCAAGCTTTCTTT

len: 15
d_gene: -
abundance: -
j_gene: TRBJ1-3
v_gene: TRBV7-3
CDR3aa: CASSLGAASGNTIYF
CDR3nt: TGTGCCAGCAGCTTAGGTGCAGCCTCTGGAAACACCATATATTTT

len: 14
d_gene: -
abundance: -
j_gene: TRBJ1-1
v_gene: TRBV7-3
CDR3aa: CASLEGPMNTEAFF
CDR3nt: TGTGCCAGCCTGGAAGGGCCAATGAACACTGAAGCTTTCTTT

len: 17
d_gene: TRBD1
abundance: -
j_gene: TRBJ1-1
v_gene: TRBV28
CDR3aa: CASSSSTGDYMNTEAFF
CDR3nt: TGTGCCAGCAGTTCCAGTACAGGGGACTACATGAACACTGAAGCTTTCTTT

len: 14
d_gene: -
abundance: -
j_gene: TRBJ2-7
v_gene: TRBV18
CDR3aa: CASSPRSGAYEQYF
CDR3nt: TGTGCCAGCTCACCACGTTCAGGGGCCTACGAGCAGTACTTC

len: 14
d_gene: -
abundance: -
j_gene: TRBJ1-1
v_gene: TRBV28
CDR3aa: CASSLLRMNTEAFF
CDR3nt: TGTGCCAGCAGTTTACTCAGAATGAACACTGAAGCTTTCTTT

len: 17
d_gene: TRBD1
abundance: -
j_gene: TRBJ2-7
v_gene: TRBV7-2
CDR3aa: CASRAYTGQTSTYEQYF
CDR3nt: TGTGCCAGCAGAGCTTACACGGGACAGACGAGTACCTACGAGCAGTACTTC

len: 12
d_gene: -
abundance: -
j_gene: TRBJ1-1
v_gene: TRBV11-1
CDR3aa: CASSSRQAEAFF
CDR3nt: TGTGCCAGCAGCTCTCGACAGGCTGAAGCTTTCTTT

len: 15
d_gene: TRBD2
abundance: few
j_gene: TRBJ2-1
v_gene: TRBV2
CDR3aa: CASMGISGRVIEQFF
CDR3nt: TGTGCCAGCATGGGGATCAGCGGGAGGGTAATTGAACAGTTCTTC

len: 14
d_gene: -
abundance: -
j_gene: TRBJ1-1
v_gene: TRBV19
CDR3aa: CASSIAGANTEAFF
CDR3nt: TGTGCCAGTAGTATTGCGGGGGCGAACACTGAAGCTTTCTTT

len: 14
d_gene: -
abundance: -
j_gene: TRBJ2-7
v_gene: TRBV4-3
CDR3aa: CASSQDLYGYEQYF
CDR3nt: TGCGCCAGCAGCCAAGACCTTTATGGCTACGAGCAGTACTTC

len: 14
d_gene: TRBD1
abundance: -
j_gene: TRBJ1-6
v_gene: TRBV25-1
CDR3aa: CASSGDSSNSPLHF
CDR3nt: TGTGCCAGCAGTGGGGACAGTTCTAATTCACCCCTCCACTTT

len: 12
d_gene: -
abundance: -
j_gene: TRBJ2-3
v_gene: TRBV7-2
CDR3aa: CASSLSADTQYF
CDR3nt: TGTGCCAGCAGCTTATCCGCAGATACGCAGTATTTT

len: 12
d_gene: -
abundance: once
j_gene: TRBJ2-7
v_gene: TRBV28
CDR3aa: CASKIRTDEQYF
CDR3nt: TGTGCCAGCAAGATCAGGACTGACGAGCAGTACTTC

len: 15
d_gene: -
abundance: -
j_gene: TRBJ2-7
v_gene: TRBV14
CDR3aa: CASSQDRGGSYEQYF
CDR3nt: TGTGCCAGCAGCCAAGATCGAGGGGGCTCCTACGAGCAGTACTTC

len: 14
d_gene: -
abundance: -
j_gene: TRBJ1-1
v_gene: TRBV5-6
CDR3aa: CASSPYYRNTEAFF
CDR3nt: TGTGCCAGCAGCCCATATTACAGGAACACTGAAGCTTTCTTT

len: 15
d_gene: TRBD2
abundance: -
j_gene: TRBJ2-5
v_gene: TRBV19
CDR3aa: CASSIRGREEETQYF
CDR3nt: TGTGCCAGTAGTATTCGCGGGAGGGAAGAAGAGACCCAGTACTTC

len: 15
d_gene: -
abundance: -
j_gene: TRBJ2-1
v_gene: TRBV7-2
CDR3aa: CASSLAIGSYNEQFF
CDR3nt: TGTGCCAGCAGCTTAGCGATCGGGTCCTACAATGAGCAGTTCTTC

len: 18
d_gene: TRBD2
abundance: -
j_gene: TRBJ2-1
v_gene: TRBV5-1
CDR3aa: CASRAGLAGGPENNEQFF
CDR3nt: TGCGCCAGCAGGGCGGGGCTAGCGGGAGGCCCCGAGAACAATGAGCAGTTCTTC

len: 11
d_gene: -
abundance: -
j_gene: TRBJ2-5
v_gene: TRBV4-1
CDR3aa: CASSQEATQYF
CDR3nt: TGCGCCAGCAGCCAAGAAGCGACCCAGTACTTC

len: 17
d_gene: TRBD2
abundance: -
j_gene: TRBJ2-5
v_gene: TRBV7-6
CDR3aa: CASSLARSGTYQETQYF
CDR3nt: TGTGCCAGCAGCTTAGCGCGGAGCGGGACGTACCAAGAGACCCAGTACTTC

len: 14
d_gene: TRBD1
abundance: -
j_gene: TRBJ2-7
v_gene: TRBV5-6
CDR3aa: CASSFGQGPYEQYF
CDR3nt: TGTGCCAGCAGCTTCGGACAGGGTCCCTACGAGCAGTACTTC

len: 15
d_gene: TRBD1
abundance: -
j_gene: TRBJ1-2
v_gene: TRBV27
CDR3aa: CASSSWTGGEYGYTF
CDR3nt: TGTGCCAGCAGCTCCTGGACAGGGGGCGAATATGGCTACACCTTC

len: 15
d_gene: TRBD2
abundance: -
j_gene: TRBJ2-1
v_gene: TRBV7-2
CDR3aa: CASSRAGSSYNEQFF
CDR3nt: TGTGCCAGCAGCAGAGCGGGATCCTCCTACAATGAGCAGTTCTTC

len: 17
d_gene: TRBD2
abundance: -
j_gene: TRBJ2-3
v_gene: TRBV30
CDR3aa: CAWSVRAGGPGTDTQYF
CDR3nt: TGTGCCTGGAGTGTACGAGCGGGAGGGCCCGGCACAGATACGCAGTATTTT

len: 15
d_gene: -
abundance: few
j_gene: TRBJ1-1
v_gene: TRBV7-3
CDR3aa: CASSELGRGVTEAFF
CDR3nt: TGTGCCAGCAGCGAACTAGGGCGGGGGGTCACTGAAGCTTTCTTT

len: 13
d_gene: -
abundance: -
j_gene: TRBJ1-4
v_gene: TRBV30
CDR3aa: CAWSVNVNEKLFF
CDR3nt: TGTGCCTGGAGTGTGAACGTTAATGAAAAACTGTTTTTT

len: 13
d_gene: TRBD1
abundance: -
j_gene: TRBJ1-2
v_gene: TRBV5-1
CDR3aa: CAIPYTGAYGYTF
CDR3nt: TGCGCCATTCCCTATACAGGGGCCTATGGCTACACCTTC

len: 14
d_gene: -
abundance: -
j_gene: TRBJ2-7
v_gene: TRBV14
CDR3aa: CASSRWGVRYEQYF
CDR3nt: TGTGCCAGCAGCCGATGGGGAGTTAGGTACGAGCAGTACTTC